One and the same sample provided the 7 T cell receptor beta chains below, sequenced in a study of shared T cell receptors in the human thymus (dated by TCRdb to the early 2020s). Libraries were constructed by the immunoSEQ multiplex PCR assay. TCRdb's version of the immuneACCESS table is confined to in-frame rearrangements and falls short of the full clone set. An unresolved V gene accounts for under half of the shortfall where checked; the remainder is of unknown origin. The sample records 550,000 to 800,000 clones, approximately 85% of which are singletons. 0.0095% to 0.013% of the sample rests with the top ten. The sample was also linked to a second study, of human thymus T cells.

Sequenced material: thymocytes. These receptors were collected from a girl less than two years old with a congenital heart defect. Donor details come from another sample of the same person, matched by shared clones.

This chain uses TRBV5-1 with TRBJ1-1; the D is unclear. This CDR3 has 13 amino acids. In germline, CDR1 is SGHRS, CDR2 YFSETQ. Trimming stripped 6 bases from V and 2 bases from J, with 11 bases between. The CDR3 coding sequence is TGCGCCAGCAAGCGAGGAGCAAACACTGAAGCTTTCTTT. The encoded protein is CASKRGANTEAFF.

The J gene is TRBJ1-2, the V gene TRBV28; D is undetermined. Trimming removed 5 bases from V and 3 bases from J, with 13 bases in between. In germline, CDR1 is MDHEN, CDR2 SYDVKM. This CDR3 has 14 amino acids. The CDR3 sequence is CASSHNLYDYGYTF. CDR3 in DNA: TGTGCCAGCAGTCATAATCTCTATGACTATGGCTACACCTTC.

The chain recombines TRBV2 with TRBJ1-4; no clear D. Trimming removed 6 bases from V and 3 bases from J, with 11 bases in between. The CDR3 extends over 14 amino acids. Germline-derived CDR1 and CDR2 are SNHLY and FYNNEI. In nucleotides, the CDR3 is TGTGCCAGCAGGTCGCCAACAGCTAATGAAAAACTGTTTTTT. The encoded protein is CASRSPTANEKLFF.

The rearrangement links TRBV27 to TRBJ1-1; a weak D match, TRBD1 (6 bases). CDR1 and CDR2 from the germline V gene are MNHEY and SMNVEV (reference sequence). The CDR3 runs 15 residues. V lost 4 bases to trimming and J lost 4 bases, with 16 bases between them. CDR3 in amino acids: CASSSPGALGTEAFF. CDR3 in DNA: TGTGCCAGCAGTTCTCCAGGGGCGCTGGGCACTGAAGCTTTCTTT.

The chain uses TRBV5-1 and TRBJ1-1; TRBD1 matches at 7 bases. Per the germline V gene, CDR1 is SGHRS and CDR2 is YFSETQ. With 0 bases clipped from V and 4 bases from J, the junction kept 6 bases outside the gene matches. There are 15 residues in the CDR3. CDR3 bases: TGCGCCAGCAGCTTGGGGAGGGGGCGAGGCACTGAAGCTTTCTTT. This sequence encodes CASSLGRGRGTEAFF.

The sample holds one count of this clone. The DNA of the CDR3 is TGTGCCAGCAGCTTAGCGCTCCCAGGAGGTAAAACTGAAGCTTTCTTT. This codes for CASSLALPGGKTEAFF. The chain recombines TRBV7-9 with TRBJ1-1; no clear D. This CDR3 region has 16 residues. Per the germline V gene, CDR1 is SEHNR and CDR2 is FQNEAQ (reference sequence). Trimming left V 0 bases short and J 5 bases short, with 16 bases between.

The gene calls are TRBV18 and TRBJ2-7; 8 positions match TRBD2. The germline V gene encodes CDR1 KGHSH and CDR2 LQKENI. This CDR3 has 14 residues. The trim removed 3 bases at V and 4 bases at J, leaving 5 bases unmatched. CDR3 loop: CASSPRTSPYEQYF. The CDR3 DNA follows: TGTGCCAGCTCACCTCGGACTAGCCCTTACGAGCAGTACTTC.